A selection of T cell receptor beta chains follows, all from one sample in a study of regulatory T cells in long-lasting Graves disease. TCRdb passed the multiplex PCR reads through MiXCR, listing each CDR3 protein once. In the table there are about 500,000 distinct CDR3 sequences, roughly 17% of which are singletons. These data were also reused for a study on T cells in Graves' hyperthyroidism and ophthalmopathy.

The sample here was peripheral blood mononuclear cells (PBMCs), taken at new diagnosis, from a patient treated with antithyroid drugs. Receptor source: a middle-aged man with Graves disease. CDR3s include the opening cysteine and the closing phenylalanine or tryptophan. D genes are given only for firm matches. Expanded clones get a size class; other rows say once, few or many, or leave the size out.

TRBV20-1	TRBD1	TRBJ2-3	few	CSARDRGLSDTQCF	TGCAGTGCCCGGGACAGGGGATTATCAGATACGCAGTGTTTT
TRBV11-3	NA	TRBJ2-1	many	CASSPRGSSNEQFF	TGTGCCAGCAGTCCCAGGGGTAGCAGCAATGAGCAGTTCTTC
TRBV6-2/TRBV6-3	TRBD2	TRBJ2-1	NA	CASSYLGLAGHNEQFF	TGTGCCAGCAGTTACTTGGGACTAGCGGGCCACAATGAGCAGTTCTTC
TRBV20-1	NA	TRBJ2-5	NA	CSARDTRQPQETQYF	TGCAGTGCTAGAGATACCAGACAGCCCCAAGAGACCCAGTACTTC
TRBV9	TRBD1	TRBJ1-6	many	CASSLAGQGSPLHF	TGTGCCAGCAGCCTGGCGGGACAGGGCTCACCCCTCCACTTT
TRBV15	TRBD2	TRBJ2-5	NA	CATSRDRASGIRETQYF	TGTGCCACCAGCAGAGATAGGGCCAGCGGGATCAGAGAGACCCAGTACTTC
TRBV24-1	NA	TRBJ2-5	NA	CATSDWSGEKWAQYF	TGTGCCACCAGTGATTGGTCAGGGGAGAAATGGGCCCAGTACTTC
TRBV7-2	NA	TRBJ2-3	few	CASSLMLQYTDTQYF	TGTGCCAGCAGCTTAATGTTGCAGTACACAGATACGCAGTATTTT
TRBV2	TRBD2	TRBJ2-7	many	CASSEATSGSDEQYF	TGTGCCAGCAGTGAAGCCACTAGCGGGAGTGACGAGCAGTACTTC
TRBV20-1	NA	TRBJ2-7	many	CSARGHGRSYEQYF	TGCAGTGCTAGAGGCCACGGACGCTCCTACGAGCAGTACTTC